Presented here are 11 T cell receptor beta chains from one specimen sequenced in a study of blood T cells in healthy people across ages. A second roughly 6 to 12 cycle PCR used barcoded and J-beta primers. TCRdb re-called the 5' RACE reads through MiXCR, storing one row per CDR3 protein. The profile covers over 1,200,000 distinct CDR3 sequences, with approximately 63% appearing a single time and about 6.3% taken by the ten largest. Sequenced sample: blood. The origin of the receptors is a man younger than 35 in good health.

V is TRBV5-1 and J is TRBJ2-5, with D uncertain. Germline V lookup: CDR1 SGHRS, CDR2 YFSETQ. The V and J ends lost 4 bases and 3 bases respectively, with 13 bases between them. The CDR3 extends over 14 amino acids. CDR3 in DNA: TGCGCCAGCAGCGGACCGACCGAGGAAGAGACCCAGTACTTC. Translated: CASSGPTEEETQYF.

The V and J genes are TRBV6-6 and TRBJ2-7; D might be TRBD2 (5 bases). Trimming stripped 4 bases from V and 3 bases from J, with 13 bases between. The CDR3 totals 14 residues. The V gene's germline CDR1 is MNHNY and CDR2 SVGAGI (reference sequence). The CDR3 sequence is CASSSPDGLYEQYF. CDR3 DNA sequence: TGTGCCAGCAGTTCCCCCGACGGACTCTACGAGCAGTACTTC.

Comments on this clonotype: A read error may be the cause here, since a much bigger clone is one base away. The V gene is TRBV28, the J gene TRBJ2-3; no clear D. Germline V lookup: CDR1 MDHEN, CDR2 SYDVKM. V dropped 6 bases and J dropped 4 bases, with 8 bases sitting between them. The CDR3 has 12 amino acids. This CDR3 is CASSPYADTQYF. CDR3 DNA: TGTGCCAGCAGCCCCTACGCAGATACGCAGTATTTT.

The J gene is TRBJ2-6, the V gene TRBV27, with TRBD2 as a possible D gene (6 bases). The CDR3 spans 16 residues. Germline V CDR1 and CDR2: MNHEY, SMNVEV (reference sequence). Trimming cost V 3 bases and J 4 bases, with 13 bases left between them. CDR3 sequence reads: CASSFLSTSGANVLTF. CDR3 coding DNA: TGTGCCAGCAGTTTCCTGTCAACTAGCGGGGCCAACGTCCTGACTTTC.

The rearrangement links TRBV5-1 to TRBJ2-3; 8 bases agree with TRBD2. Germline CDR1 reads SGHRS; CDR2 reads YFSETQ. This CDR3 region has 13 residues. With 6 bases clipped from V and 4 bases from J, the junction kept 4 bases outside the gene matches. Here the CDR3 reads CASTGLVADTQYF. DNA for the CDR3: TGCGCCAGCACGGGACTAGTTGCAGATACGCAGTATTTT.

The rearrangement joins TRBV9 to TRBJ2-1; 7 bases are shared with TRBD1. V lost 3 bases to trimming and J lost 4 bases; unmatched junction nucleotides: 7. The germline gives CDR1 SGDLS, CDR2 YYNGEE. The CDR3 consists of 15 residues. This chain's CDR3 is CASSETGSLYNEQFF. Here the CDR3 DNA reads TGTGCCAGCAGCGAGACAGGGTCTCTATACAATGAGCAGTTCTTC.

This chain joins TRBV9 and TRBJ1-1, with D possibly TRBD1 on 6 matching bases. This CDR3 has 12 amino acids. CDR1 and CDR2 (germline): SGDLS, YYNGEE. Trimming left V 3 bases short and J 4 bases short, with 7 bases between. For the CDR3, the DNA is TGTGCCAGCAGCGCGACAGGCACTGAAGCTTTCTTT. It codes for CASSATGTEAFF. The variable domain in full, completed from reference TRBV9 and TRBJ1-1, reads DSGVTQTPKHLITATGQRVTLRCSPRSGDLSVYWYQQSLDQGLQFLIQYYNGEERAKGNILERFSAQQFPDLHSELNLSSLELGDSALYFCASSATGTEAFFGQGTRLTVV.

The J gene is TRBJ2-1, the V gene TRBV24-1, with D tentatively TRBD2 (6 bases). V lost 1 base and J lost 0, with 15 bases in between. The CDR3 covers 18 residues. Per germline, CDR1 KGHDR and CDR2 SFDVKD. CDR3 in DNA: TGTGCCACCAGTGATTTTCGGAGCGGGCCGAGCTCCTACAATGAGCAGTTCTTC. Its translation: CATSDFRSGPSSYNEQFF.

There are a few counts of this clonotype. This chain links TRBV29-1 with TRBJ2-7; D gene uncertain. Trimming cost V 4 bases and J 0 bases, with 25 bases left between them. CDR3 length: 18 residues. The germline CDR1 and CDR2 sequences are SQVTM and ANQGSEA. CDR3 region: CSVVLFLSSGRFSYEQYF. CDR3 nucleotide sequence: TGCAGCGTTGTTCTCTTCCTGTCCTCGGGCAGGTTCTCCTACGAGCAGTACTTC.

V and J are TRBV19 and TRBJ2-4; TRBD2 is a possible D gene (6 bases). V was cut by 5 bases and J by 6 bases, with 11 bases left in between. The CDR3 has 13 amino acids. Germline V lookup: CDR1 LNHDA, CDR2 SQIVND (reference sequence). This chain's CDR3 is CASSPPEGNIQYF. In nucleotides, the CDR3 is TGTGCCAGTAGTCCCCCGGAGGGAAACATTCAGTACTTC.

CDR3 sequence: CASNLRVGNSPLHF. CDR3 nucleotides: TGTGCCAGCAACCTGAGAGTGGGGAATTCACCCCTCCACTTT. The J gene is TRBJ1-6, the V gene TRBV6-1; D is uncertain. V was shortened by 7 bases and J by 7 bases, with 14 bases between the two germline ends. The CDR3 contains 14 residues. The V gene's germline CDR1 is MNHNS and CDR2 SASEGT.